These T cell receptor beta chains were read from a single sample in a study of response to subunit inactivated influenza vaccine. A single record per CDR3 protein comes from TCRdb applying MiXCR to the RT-PCR reads. The sample has about 500,000 distinct CDR3 sequences, 15% to 20% seen once. The sample in question was CD4+ T cells sorted from PBMCs, obtained roughly 24 months after vaccination. The receptors derive from a man between 50 and 70 years old who received an inactivated influenza vaccine. CDR3s include the opening cysteine and the closing phenylalanine or tryptophan. Fields, in order: V gene, D gene, clone size, J gene, CDR3 protein, CDR3 DNA. D genes are given only for firm matches. Size is omitted from some rows. Given values are once, few, many or a class for expanded clones.

TRBV6-1	TRBD2	-	TRBJ2-7	CASSEVLTSAEQYF	TGTGCCAGCAGTGAAGTCTTGACTAGCGCGGAGCAGTACTTC
TRBV9	TRBD1	few	TRBJ2-5	CASSVAPGGRETQYF	TGTGCCAGCAGCGTAGCTCCAGGGGGTCGGGAGACCCAGTACTTC
TRBV20-1	-	-	TRBJ2-7	CSALSNAGEQYF	TGCAGTGCCCTCAGTAATGCGGGCGAGCAGTACTTC
TRBV10-3	TRBD2	-	TRBJ2-1	CAISAGSGRAHNEQFF	TGTGCCATCAGTGCTGGTAGCGGGAGGGCCCACAATGAGCAGTTCTTC
TRBV3-1	TRBD1	-	TRBJ1-2	CASSRDRGNNYGYTF	TGTGCCAGCAGCCGGGACAGGGGGAATAACTATGGCTACACCTTC
TRBV12-3/TRBV12-4	-	few	TRBJ1-2	CASSDQRQLNYGYTF	TGTGCCAGCAGCGACCAACGACAGCTTAACTATGGCTACACCTTC
TRBV20-1	-	few	TRBJ2-2	CSARGPPTGELFF	TGCAGTGCTAGAGGACCTCCCACCGGGGAGCTGTTTTTT
TRBV5-1	TRBD1	few	TRBJ2-7	CASRWTGGNEQYF	TGCGCCAGCAGATGGACAGGGGGAAACGAGCAGTACTTC
TRBV12-3/TRBV12-4	-	-	TRBJ2-7	CASSSLTYFYEQYF	TGTGCCAGCAGTTCTTTGACATACTTCTACGAGCAGTACTTC
TRBV29-1	-	many	TRBJ2-3	CSAWADTDTQYF	TGCAGCGCCTGGGCAGACACAGATACGCAGTATTTT
TRBV7-2	TRBD1	few	TRBJ2-7	CASSSDRGNDYEQYF	TGTGCCAGCAGCTCTGACAGGGGAAACGACTACGAGCAGTACTTC
TRBV6-1	TRBD2	-	TRBJ2-2	CASNGGAVWAGELFF	TGTGCCAGCAACGGGGGGGCGGTTTGGGCCGGGGAGCTGTTTTTT
TRBV20-1	-	few	TRBJ1-1	CSASRVAYTEAFF	TGCAGTGCTAGCAGGGTGGCTTACACTGAAGCTTTCTTT
TRBV29-1	-	many	TRBJ2-1	CSARGTRAYNEQFF	TGCAGCGCCCGCGGGACGAGGGCCTACAATGAGCAGTTCTTC
TRBV20-1	-	-	TRBJ2-1	CSGPSSYNEQFF	TGCAGTGGACCGAGCTCCTACAATGAGCAGTTCTTC
TRBV12-3/TRBV12-4	-	few	TRBJ1-2	CASSLEGMPYGYTF	TGTGCCAGCAGTTTAGAAGGGATGCCCTATGGCTACACCTTC
TRBV10-3	-	-	TRBJ1-5	CAISESSREDGPQHF	TGTGCCATCAGTGAGTCATCGAGGGAAGATGGGCCCCAGCATTTT
TRBV9	-	-	TRBJ1-1	CASSVAARDPEAFF	TGTGCCAGCAGCGTAGCTGCCAGGGACCCTGAAGCTTTCTTT
TRBV20-1	-	few	TRBJ2-3	CSAAAAVNTDTQYF	TGCAGTGCTGCCGCGGCTGTTAACACAGATACGCAGTATTTT
TRBV5-1	-	-	TRBJ2-1	CASRRQGGSYNEQFF	TGCGCCAGCAGGAGGCAGGGGGGCTCCTACAATGAGCAGTTCTTC
TRBV7-8	TRBD2	few	TRBJ2-3	CASSLVRGSVTDTQYF	TGTGCCAGCAGCTTAGTCCGCGGGAGTGTGACAGATACGCAGTATTTT
TRBV7-2	TRBD2	-	TRBJ2-2	CASSSSSGTNTGELFF	TGTGCCAGCAGCTCCTCCAGCGGGACGAACACCGGGGAGCTGTTTTTT
TRBV25-1	-	-	TRBJ1-4	CAEVGSDEKLFF	TGTGCGGAGGTGGGGTCGGATGAAAAACTGTTTTTT
TRBV19	-	-	TRBJ1-2	CASSSPGRNYGYTF	TGTGCCAGTAGTTCTCCGGGACGGAACTATGGCTACACCTTC
TRBV15	-	many	TRBJ1-5	CATSRSPAQPQHF	TGTGCCACCAGCAGATCCCCGGCGCAGCCCCAGCATTTT
TRBV20-1	-	few	TRBJ2-1	CSLTGAGEQFF	TGCAGCCTCACGGGGGCCGGTGAGCAGTTCTTC